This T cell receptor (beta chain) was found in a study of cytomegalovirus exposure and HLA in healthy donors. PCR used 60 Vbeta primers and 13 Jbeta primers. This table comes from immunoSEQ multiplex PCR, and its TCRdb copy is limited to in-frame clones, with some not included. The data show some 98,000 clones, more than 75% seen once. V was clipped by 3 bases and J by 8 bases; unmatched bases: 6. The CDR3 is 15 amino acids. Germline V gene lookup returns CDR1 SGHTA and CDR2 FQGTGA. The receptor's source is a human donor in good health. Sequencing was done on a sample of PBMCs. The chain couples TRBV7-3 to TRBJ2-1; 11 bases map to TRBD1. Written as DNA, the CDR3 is TGTGCCAGCAGCTTGGGGGACAGGGGGATAGATGAGCAGTTCTTC. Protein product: CASSLGDRGIDEQFF.